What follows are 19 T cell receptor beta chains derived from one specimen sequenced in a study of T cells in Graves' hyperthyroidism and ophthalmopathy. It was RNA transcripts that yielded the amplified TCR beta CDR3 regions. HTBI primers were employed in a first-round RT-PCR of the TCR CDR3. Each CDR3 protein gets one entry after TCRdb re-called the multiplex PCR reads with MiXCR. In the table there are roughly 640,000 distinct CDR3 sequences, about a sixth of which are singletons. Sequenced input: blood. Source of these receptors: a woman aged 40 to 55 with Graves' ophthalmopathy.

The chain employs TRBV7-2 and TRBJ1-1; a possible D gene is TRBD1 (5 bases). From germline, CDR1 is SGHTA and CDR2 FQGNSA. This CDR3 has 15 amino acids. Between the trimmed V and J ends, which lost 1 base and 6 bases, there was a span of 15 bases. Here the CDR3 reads CASSLDRGVFAEAFF. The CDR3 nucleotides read TGTGCCAGCAGCTTAGATCGAGGGGTGTTCGCTGAAGCTTTCTTT.

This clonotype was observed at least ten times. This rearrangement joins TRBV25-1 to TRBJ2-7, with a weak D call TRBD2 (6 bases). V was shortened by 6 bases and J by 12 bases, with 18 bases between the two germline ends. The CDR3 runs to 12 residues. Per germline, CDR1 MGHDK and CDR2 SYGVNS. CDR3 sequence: CASSGGTLSRYF. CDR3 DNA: TGTGCCAGCAGCGGAGGGACTCTCTCTCGGTACTTC.

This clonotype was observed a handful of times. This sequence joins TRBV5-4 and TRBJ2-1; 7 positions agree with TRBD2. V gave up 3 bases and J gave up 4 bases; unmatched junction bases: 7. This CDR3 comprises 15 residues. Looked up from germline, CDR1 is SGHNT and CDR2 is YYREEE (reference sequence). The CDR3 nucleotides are TGTGCCAGCAGCTCCACCGGGACTACTTACAATGAGCAGTTCTTC. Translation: CASSSTGTTYNEQFF. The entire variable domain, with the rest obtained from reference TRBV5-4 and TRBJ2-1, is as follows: ETGVTQSPTHLIKTRGQQVTLRCSSQSGHNTVSWYQQALGQGPQFIFQYYREEENGRGNFPPRFSGLQFPNYSSELNVNALELDDSALYLCASSSTGTTYNEQFFGPGTRLTVL.

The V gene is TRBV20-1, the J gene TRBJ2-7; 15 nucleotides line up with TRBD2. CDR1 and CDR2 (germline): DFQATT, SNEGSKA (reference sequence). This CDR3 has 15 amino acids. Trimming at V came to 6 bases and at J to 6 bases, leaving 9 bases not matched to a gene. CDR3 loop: CSAPPPGLAGGEQYF. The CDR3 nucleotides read TGCAGTGCGCCGCCCCCGGGACTAGCGGGGGGCGAGCAGTACTTC.

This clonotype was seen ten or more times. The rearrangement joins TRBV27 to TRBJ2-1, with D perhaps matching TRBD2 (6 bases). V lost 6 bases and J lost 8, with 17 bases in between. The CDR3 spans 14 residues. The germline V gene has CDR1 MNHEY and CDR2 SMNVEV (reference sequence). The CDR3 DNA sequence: TGTGCCAGCAGCCCGACTAGGACCGGCGATGAGCAGTTCTTC. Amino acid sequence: CASSPTRTGDEQFF.

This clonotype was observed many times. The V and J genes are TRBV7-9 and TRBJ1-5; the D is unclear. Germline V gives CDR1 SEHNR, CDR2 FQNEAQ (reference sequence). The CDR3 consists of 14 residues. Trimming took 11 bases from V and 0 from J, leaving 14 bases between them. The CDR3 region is CASQAVNSNQPQHF. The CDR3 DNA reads TGTGCCTCCCAGGCAGTCAATAGCAATCAGCCCCAGCATTTT.

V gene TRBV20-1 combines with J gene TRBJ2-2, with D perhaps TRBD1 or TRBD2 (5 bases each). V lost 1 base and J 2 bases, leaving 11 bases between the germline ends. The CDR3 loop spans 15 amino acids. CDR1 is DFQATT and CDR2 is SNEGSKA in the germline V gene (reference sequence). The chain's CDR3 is CSARAGTINTGELFF. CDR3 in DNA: TGCAGTGCTAGAGCGGGGACCATTAACACCGGGGAGCTGTTTTTT.

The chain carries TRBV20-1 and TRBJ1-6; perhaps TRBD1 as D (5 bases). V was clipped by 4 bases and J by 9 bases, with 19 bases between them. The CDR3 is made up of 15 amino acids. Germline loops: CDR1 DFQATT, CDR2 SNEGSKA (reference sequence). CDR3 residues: CSATSGGFVSSPLHF. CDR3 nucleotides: TGCAGTGCTACCTCGGGGGGGTTTGTAAGTTCACCCCTCCACTTT.

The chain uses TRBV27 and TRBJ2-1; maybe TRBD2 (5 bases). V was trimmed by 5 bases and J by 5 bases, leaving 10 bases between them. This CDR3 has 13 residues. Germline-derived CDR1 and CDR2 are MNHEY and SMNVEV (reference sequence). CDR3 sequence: CASSSGPHNEQFF. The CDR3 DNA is TGTGCCAGCAGTAGCGGTCCCCACAATGAGCAGTTCTTC.

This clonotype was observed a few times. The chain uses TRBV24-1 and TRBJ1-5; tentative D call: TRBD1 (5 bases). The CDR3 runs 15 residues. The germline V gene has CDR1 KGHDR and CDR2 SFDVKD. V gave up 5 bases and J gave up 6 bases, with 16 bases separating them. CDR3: CATSGIDSRVQPQHF. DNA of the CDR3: TGTGCCACCAGTGGTATCGATTCCAGGGTTCAGCCCCAGCATTTT.

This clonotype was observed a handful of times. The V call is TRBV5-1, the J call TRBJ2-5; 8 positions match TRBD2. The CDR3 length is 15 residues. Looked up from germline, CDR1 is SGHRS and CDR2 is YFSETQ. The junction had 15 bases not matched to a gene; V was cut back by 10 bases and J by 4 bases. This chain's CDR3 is CASNNGLAWGETQYF. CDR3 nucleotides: TGCGCCTCCAACAACGGACTAGCATGGGGAGAGACCCAGTACTTC.

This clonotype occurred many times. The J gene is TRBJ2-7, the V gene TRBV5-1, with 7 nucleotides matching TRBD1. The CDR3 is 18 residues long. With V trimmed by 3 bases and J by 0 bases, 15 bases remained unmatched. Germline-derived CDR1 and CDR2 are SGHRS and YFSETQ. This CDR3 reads CASSSPSGTAPSSYEQYF. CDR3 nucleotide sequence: TGCGCCAGCAGCTCACCATCCGGGACAGCCCCGAGCTCCTACGAGCAGTACTTC.

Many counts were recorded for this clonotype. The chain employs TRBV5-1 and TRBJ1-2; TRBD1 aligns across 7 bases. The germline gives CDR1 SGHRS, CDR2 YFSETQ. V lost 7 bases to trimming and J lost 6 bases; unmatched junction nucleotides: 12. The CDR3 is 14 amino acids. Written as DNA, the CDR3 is TGCGCCAGCTCTGAACGACAGGGATCGGATGGCTACACCTTC. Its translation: CASSERQGSDGYTF. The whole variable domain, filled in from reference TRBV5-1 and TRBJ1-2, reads KAGVTQTPRYLIKTRGQQVTLSCSPISGHRSVSWYQQTPGQGLQFLFEYFSETQRNKGNFPGRFSGRQFSNSRSEMNVSTLELGDSALYLCASSERQGSDGYTFGSGTRLTVV.

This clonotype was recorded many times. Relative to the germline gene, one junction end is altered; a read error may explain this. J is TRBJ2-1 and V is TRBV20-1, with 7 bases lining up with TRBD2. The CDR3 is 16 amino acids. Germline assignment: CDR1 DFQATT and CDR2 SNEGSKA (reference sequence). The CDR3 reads CSADLLAPDSNNEQFF. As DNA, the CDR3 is TGCAGTGCCGACCTACTAGCGCCGGACTCCAACAATGAGCAGTTCTTC.

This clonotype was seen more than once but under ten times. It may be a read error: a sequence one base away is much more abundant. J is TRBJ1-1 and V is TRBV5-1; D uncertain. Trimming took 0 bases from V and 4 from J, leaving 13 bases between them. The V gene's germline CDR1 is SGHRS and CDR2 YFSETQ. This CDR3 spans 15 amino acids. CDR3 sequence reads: CASSLDGRESTEAFF. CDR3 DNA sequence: TGCGCCAGCAGCTTGGACGGGCGGGAGAGCACTGAAGCTTTCTTT.

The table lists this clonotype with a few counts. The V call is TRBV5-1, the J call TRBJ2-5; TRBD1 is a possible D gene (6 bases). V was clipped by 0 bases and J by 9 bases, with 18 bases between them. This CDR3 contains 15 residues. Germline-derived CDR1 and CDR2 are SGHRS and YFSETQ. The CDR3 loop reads CASSLEGERTGAQYF. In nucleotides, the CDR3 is TGCGCCAGCAGCTTGGAGGGGGAGCGCACCGGGGCCCAGTACTTC.

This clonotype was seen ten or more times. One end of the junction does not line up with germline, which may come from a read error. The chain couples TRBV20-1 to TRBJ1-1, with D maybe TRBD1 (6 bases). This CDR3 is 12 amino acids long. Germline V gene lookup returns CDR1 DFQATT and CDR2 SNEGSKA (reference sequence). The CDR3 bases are TGCAGCGCTAGTCGGGGGGCTGGTGAAGCTTTCTTT. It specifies CSASRGAGEAFF.

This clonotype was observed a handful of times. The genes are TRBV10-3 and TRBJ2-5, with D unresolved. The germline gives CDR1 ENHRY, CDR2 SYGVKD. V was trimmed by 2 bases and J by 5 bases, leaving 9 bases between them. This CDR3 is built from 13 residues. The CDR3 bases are TGTGCCATCAGTGAGGGTGTTCAGGAGACCCAGTACTTC. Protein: CAISEGVQETQYF.

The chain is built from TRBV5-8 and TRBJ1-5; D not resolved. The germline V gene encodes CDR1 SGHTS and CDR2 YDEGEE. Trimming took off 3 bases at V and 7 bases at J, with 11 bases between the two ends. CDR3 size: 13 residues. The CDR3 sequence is CASSWTTEQPQHF. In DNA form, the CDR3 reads TGTGCCAGCAGCTGGACGACGGAGCAGCCCCAGCATTTT. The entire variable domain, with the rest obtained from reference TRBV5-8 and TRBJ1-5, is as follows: EAGVTQSPTHLIKTRGQQATLRCSPISGHTSVYWYQQALGLGLQFLLWYDEGEERNRGNFPPRFSGRQFPNYSSELNVNALELEDSALYLCASSWTTEQPQHFGDGTRLSIL.